The entry below describes one T cell receptor (beta chain). Trimming cost V 4 bases and J 3 bases; bases outside gene matches: 3. Germline lookup yields CDR1 SGHKS and CDR2 YYEKEE (reference sequence). This CDR3 is 13 amino acids long. Assay used: immunoSEQ multiplex PCR; TCRdb lists only in-frame clones, some missing. Among 550,000 to 800,000 clones listed, 70% to 90% were seen once. The entry originates in a study of shared T cell receptors in the human thymus. The sample was also linked to a second study, of human thymus T cells. That source adds: All donors were healthy Finnish infants who were undergoing corrective surgery to treat congenital heart defects. Thymus was obtained from resections taken during corrective heart surgery. An apparent bias in V and J gene usage was seen in thymic and blood repertoires. Related work found strong thymic repertoire overlap between unrelated individuals.

Material for sequencing was thymocytes. The sequence came from a girl under three years old with a congenital heart defect. The V gene is TRBV5-5, the J gene TRBJ1-2; 7 bases align to TRBD1. The chain's CDR3 is CASSRQGDYGYTF. In nucleotides, the CDR3 is TGTGCCAGCAGCCGACAGGGAGACTATGGCTACACCTTC.